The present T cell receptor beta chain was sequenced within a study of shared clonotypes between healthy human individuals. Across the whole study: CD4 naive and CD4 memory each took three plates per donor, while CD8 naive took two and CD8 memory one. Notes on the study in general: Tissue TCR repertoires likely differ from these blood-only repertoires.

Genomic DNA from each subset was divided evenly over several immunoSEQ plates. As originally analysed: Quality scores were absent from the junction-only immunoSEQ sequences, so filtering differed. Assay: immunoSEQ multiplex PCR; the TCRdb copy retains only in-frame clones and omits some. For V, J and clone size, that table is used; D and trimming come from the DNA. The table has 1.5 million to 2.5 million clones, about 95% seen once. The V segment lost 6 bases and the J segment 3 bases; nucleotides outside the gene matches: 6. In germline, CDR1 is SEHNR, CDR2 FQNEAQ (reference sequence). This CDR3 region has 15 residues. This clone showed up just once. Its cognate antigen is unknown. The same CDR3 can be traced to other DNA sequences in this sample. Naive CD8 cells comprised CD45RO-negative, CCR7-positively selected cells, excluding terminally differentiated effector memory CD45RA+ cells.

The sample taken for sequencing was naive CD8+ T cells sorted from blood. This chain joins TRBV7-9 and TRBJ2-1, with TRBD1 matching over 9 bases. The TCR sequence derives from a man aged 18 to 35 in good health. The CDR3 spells CASSDPGQGYNEQFF. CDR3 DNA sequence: TGTGCCAGCAGTGATCCGGGACAGGGCTACAATGAGCAGTTCTTC.